The source of this T cell receptor beta chain is a study of blood T cell repertoires in COVID-19. Study at large: Samples of COVID-19 (acute and convalescent) were obtained from the United States, Italy and Spain. T cells, B-cell-depleted T cells, or PBMCs supplied cDNA or gDNA.

The length of the CDR3 is 12 residues. V gave up 3 bases and J gave up 6 bases, with 9 bases separating them. Germline V gene sequence: CDR1 MGHRA, CDR2 YSYEKL. Per the original methods: Quantification of nucleated cells was approximated via reference gene primer amplification. Using immunoSEQ multiplex PCR, the repertoire was profiled, and TCRdb retains in-frame clones only, with some absent. V, J and clone size derive from that table, while D and trimming were established from the DNA sequence. This table holds about 21,000 clones, 80% found once. This clone was counted a few times. Input material: peripheral blood. The clonotype comes from a man in his 60s with active COVID-19. The chain recombines TRBV4-1 with TRBJ2-7; a possible D gene is TRBD1 (6 bases). The CDR3 reads CASSQPGVEQYF. The DNA of the CDR3 is TGCGCCAGCAGCCAGCCAGGGGTCGAGCAGTACTTC.